The 11 T cell receptor beta chains presented below share a single source sample, sequenced in a study of T-cell memory formation after mild COVID-19. TCRdb used MiXCR to reprocess the 5' RACE reads, holding one entry per CDR3 protein. In the table there are about 430,000 distinct CDR3 sequences, 24% of which are singletons. The sample consisted of PBMCs or a T cell subset sorted from them (not recorded which). The origin of the receptors is an adult woman who had mild COVID-19 (a few samples of this study predate the infection). Cell type and time point are not known.

This clonotype was counted only a few times. The chain joins TRBV7-9 to TRBJ2-3, with 9 nucleotides matching TRBD2. This CDR3 spans 18 amino acids. J was trimmed by 1 base and V by 1 base; bases with no gene match: 9. The germline V gene has CDR1 SEHNR and CDR2 FQNEAQ (reference sequence). CDR3 nucleotide sequence: TGTGCCAGCAGCTTAGGATGGAGTTGGACTAGCGGCACAGATACGCAGTATTTT. This translates into CASSLGWSWTSGTDTQYF.

The chain's CDR3 is CASRGQGDSPLHF. CDR3 bases: TGTGCCAGCAGGGGACAAGGCGATTCACCCCTCCACTTT. The chain combines TRBV5-6 with TRBJ1-6, with D tentatively TRBD1 (6 bases). This CDR3 has 13 residues. Germline CDR1 is SGHDT and CDR2 is YYEEEE. V gave up 5 bases and J gave up 8 bases, with 11 bases separating them.

The chain links TRBV5-6 to TRBJ2-7; D not certain. CDR1 is SGHDT, CDR2 YYEEEE, per germline. V dropped 5 bases and J dropped 3 bases, with 15 bases sitting between them. This CDR3 is built from 14 residues. The DNA of the CDR3 is TGTGCCAGCAGTCCCGTGGGTGGCGTCTACGAGCAGTACTTC. It specifies CASSPVGGVYEQYF.

This clonotype was observed many times. The chain uses TRBV7-9 and TRBJ2-7; 10 nucleotides match TRBD2. V dropped 5 bases and J dropped 7; count of bases not matched to a gene: 11. The CDR3 sequence is 15 residues long. The germline V gene encodes CDR1 SEHNR and CDR2 FQNEAQ (reference sequence). The CDR3 DNA follows: TGTGCCAGCAGCGCGGGTTTAGCGGGAGGCTATGAGCAGTACTTC. Its protein is CASSAGLAGGYEQYF.

The chain couples TRBV12-3 or TRBV12-4 to TRBJ1-2; 9 bases map to TRBD1. The length of the CDR3 is 14 residues. V trimming: 6 bases; J trimming: 7 bases; junction bases outside the gene matches: 9. In DNA form, the CDR3 reads TGTGCCAGCAGAAGACAGGGGGTTCGTAGTGGCTACACCTTC. Translation gives CASRRQGVRSGYTF.

This clonotype has only a few counts. V usage is TRBV5-1 and J usage is TRBJ2-7; TRBD2 matches at 8 bases. The CDR3 sequence is 15 residues long. Germline V lookup: CDR1 SGHRS, CDR2 YFSETQ. After removal of 4 bases from V and 6 bases from J, the junction contained 12 bases not matched to a gene. The CDR3 DNA sequence: TGCGCCAGCAGCCCAGGACTAGCTGTAGATGTCGAGCAGTACTTC. Translating gives CASSPGLAVDVEQYF.

The sample holds many counts of this clonotype. The chain carries TRBV7-2 and TRBJ2-1, with D perhaps matching TRBD2 (6 bases). The germline V and J ends were trimmed by 5 bases and 4 bases, with 15 bases remaining between them. From germline, CDR1 is SGHTA and CDR2 FQGNSA. The CDR3 sequence is 15 residues long. Here the CDR3 reads CASSRTGLEYNEQFF. Written as DNA, the CDR3 is TGTGCCAGCAGCCGGACGGGACTGGAATACAATGAGCAGTTCTTC.

The chain is built from TRBV7-9 and TRBJ2-3; 8 bases map to TRBD1. There are 14 residues in the CDR3. V lost 6 bases and J lost 2; bases outside the gene matches: 4. Per the germline V gene, CDR1 is SEHNR and CDR2 is FQNEAQ (reference sequence). CDR3 in amino acids: CASRGQDPTDTQYF. The CDR3 coding sequence is TGTGCCAGCAGGGGACAGGACCCCACAGATACGCAGTATTTT. The full variable domain, completed using reference TRBV7-9 and TRBJ2-3, is DTGVSQNPRHKITKRGQNVTFRCDPISEHNRLYWYRQTLGQGPEFLTYFQNEAQLEKSRLLSDRFSAERPKGSFSTLEIQRTEQGDSAMYLCASRGQDPTDTQYFGPGTRLTVL.

The chain's CDR3 is CASSLAGLADTQYF. CDR3 nucleotide sequence: TGTGCCAGCAGTTTGGCGGGACTTGCAGATACGCAGTATTTT. The chain carries TRBV12-3 or TRBV12-4 and TRBJ2-3, with D possibly TRBD2 on 6 matching bases. The CDR3 is 14 residues long. The V gene lost 3 bases and the J gene lost 4 bases, with 11 bases spanning the gap.

This clonotype was observed a few times. V gene TRBV28 combines with J gene TRBJ2-7; D gene uncertain. From germline, CDR1 is MDHEN and CDR2 SYDVKM. The CDR3 has 12 amino acids. V lost 10 bases to trimming and J lost 1 base, with 11 bases between them. As DNA, the CDR3 is TGTGCCACCAACGACCGTTCCTACGAGCAGTACTTC. It translates to CATNDRSYEQYF. Full variable domain (rest looked up from reference TRBV28 and TRBJ2-7): DVKVTQSSRYLVKRTGEKVFLECVQDMDHENMFWYRQDPGLGLRLIYFSYDVKMKEKGDIPEGYSVSREKKERFSLILESASTNQTSMYLCATNDRSYEQYFGPGTRLTVT.

This clonotype was found a few times. The chain joins TRBV6-6 to TRBJ1-2, with D possibly matching TRBD1 (5 bases). V lost 6 bases and J lost 5, with 13 bases in between. The CDR3 has 13 residues. Germline values: CDR1 MNHNY, CDR2 SVGAGI (reference sequence). The CDR3 DNA reads as TGTGCCAGCAGCCCCGAGAGGGGTTATGGCTACACCTTC. It yields the protein CASSPERGYGYTF.